The 10 T cell receptor beta chains reported below all come from one sample, sequenced in a study of identical twins. Via MiXCR, TCRdb re-called the 5' RACE reads, giving one row per CDR3 protein. The sample gives fewer than 650,000 distinct CDR3 sequences, under 8.5% of which show up once; 1.6% is in the top ten. This same sample was also part of a study on yellow fever vaccine responses in identical twins.

Sequenced material: PBMCs. The receptors originated from a woman aged 18-35 years in good health.

There are many counts of this clonotype. The J gene is TRBJ2-1, the V gene TRBV7-2; tentative D call: TRBD1 (5 bases). Per the germline V gene, CDR1 is SGHTA and CDR2 is FQGNSA. The CDR3 sequence is 14 residues long. V lost 2 bases and J 4 bases, leaving 9 bases between the germline ends. CDR3 in amino acids: CASSLQGVYNEQFF. For the CDR3, the DNA is TGTGCCAGCAGCTTACAAGGGGTTTACAATGAGCAGTTCTTC.

This clonotype was detected a few times. The chain links TRBV18 to TRBJ2-1; 11 bases map to TRBD2. The V gene's germline CDR1 is KGHSH and CDR2 LQKENI. Trimming took 5 bases from V and 6 from J; bases not matched to a gene: 9. The CDR3 totals 16 residues. The chain's CDR3 is CASSTRTSGSGNEQFF. CDR3 nucleotide sequence: TGTGCCAGCTCAACGCGAACTAGCGGGAGTGGCAATGAGCAGTTCTTC.

The genes are TRBV27 and TRBJ1-5; 8 bases line up with TRBD1. The CDR3 runs 15 residues. The V gene's germline CDR1 is MNHEY and CDR2 SMNVEV (reference sequence). V was pared by 3 bases and J by 4 bases, with 5 bases of the junction left unmatched. For the CDR3, the DNA is TGTGCCAGCAGTTTCGCAGGGGGCAAAAATCAGCCCCAGCATTTT. Protein product: CASSFAGGKNQPQHF.

This clonotype was counted ten times or more. The V and J genes are TRBV7-9 and TRBJ2-7; tentative D call: TRBD1 (6 bases). Trimming left V 3 bases short and J 3 bases short, with 9 bases between. Germline V gene sequence: CDR1 SEHNR, CDR2 FQNEAQ (reference sequence). The CDR3 is 13 residues long. CDR3 in amino acids: CASSFLDSYEQYF. The CDR3, as DNA: TGTGCCAGCAGCTTTCTGGACAGCTACGAGCAGTACTTC.

This clonotype was detected only a few times. The chain joins TRBV6-1 to TRBJ1-4; no clear D gene. CDR1 is MNHNS and CDR2 is SASEGT in the germline V gene. Trimming removed 6 bases from V and 8 bases from J, with 13 bases in between. The CDR3 spans 13 residues. This CDR3 is CASRGSRGEKLFF. The CDR3 region has the DNA TGTGCCAGCAGAGGGTCGCGAGGGGAAAAACTGTTTTTT.

Many counts were recorded for this clonotype. This chain joins TRBV2 and TRBJ2-7; D uncertain. The CDR3 is made up of 13 amino acids. CDR1 SNHLY and CDR2 FYNNEI come from the germline V gene. The ends were cut back, 4 bases at V and 3 bases at J, with 10 bases in the middle. CDR3 in amino acids: CASSVRSNYEQYV. The CDR3 coding sequence is TGTGCCAGCAGTGTCCGGTCCAACTACGAGCAGTACGTC.

This clonotype has just a few counts. V is TRBV12-3 or TRBV12-4 and J is TRBJ1-1; a possible D gene is TRBD1 (5 bases). V lost 8 bases and J lost 0, with 13 bases in between. This CDR3 has 14 residues. DNA of the CDR3: TGTGCCAGCCAGCCTGGGGGGGTGAACACTGAAGCTTTCTTT. It yields the protein CASQPGGVNTEAFF.

This clonotype came up many times. This chain uses TRBV6-2 or TRBV6-3 with TRBJ2-1, with D unresolved. The V gene lost 4 bases and the J gene lost 6 bases, with 4 bases spanning the gap. CDR1 and CDR2 from the germline V gene are MNHEY and SVGEGT. The CDR3 has 11 amino acids. This chain's CDR3 is CASSSPNEQFF. In DNA, the CDR3 is TGTGCCAGCAGTTCACCCAATGAGCAGTTCTTC.

Worth noting for this clonotype: This may be a read error, as it is one base from a much larger clone. V usage is TRBV28 and J usage is TRBJ2-1; no firm D call. The V gene's germline CDR1 is MDHEN and CDR2 SYDVKM. The ends were cut back, 6 bases at V and 5 bases at J, with 8 bases in the middle. There are 12 residues in the CDR3. CDR3 sequence: CASSQDHNEQFF. CDR3 in DNA: TGTGCCAGCAGCCAAGATCACAATGAGCAGTTCTTC.

There are a few counts of this clonotype. The rearrangement uses TRBV25-1 and TRBJ2-5, with D perhaps TRBD1 or TRBD2 (5 bases each). The germline V gene has CDR1 MGHDK and CDR2 SYGVNS. Trimming stripped 3 bases from V and 5 bases from J, with 19 bases between. The CDR3 contains 16 residues. The CDR3: CASSEAGTPTMETQYF. CDR3 in DNA: TGTGCCAGCAGTGAGGCCGGGACGCCGACGATGGAGACCCAGTACTTC.